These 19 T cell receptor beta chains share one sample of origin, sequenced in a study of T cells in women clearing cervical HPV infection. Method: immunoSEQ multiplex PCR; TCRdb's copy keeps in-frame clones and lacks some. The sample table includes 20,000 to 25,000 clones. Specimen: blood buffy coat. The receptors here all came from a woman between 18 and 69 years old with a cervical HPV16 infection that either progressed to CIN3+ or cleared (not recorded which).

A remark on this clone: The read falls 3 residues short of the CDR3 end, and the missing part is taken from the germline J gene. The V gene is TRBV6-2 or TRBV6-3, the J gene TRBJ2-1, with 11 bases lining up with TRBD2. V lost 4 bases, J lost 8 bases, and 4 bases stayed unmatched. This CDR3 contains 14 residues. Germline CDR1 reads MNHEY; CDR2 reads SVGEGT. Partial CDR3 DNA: TGTGCCAGCAGTTCACTAGCGGGAGTCGATGAG. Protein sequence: CASSSLAGVDE. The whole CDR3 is CASSSLAGVDEQFF.

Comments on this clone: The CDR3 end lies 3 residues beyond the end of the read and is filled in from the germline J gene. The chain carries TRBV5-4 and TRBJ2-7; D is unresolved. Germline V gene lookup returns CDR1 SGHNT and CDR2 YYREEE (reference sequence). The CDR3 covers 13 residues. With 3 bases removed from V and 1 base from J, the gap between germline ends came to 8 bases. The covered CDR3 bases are TGTGCCAGCAGCTCGCCGCAGTCCTACGAG. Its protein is CASSSPQSYE. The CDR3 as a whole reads CASSSPQSYEQYF.

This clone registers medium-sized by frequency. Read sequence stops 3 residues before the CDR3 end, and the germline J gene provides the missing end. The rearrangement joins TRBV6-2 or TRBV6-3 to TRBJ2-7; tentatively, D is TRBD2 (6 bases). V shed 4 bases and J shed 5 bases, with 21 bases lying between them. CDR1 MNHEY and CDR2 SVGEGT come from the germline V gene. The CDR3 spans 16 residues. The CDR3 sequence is CASSSPKTRNSDEQYF. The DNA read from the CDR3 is TGTGCCAGCAGTTCCCCCAAGACTAGAAATTCCGACGAG.

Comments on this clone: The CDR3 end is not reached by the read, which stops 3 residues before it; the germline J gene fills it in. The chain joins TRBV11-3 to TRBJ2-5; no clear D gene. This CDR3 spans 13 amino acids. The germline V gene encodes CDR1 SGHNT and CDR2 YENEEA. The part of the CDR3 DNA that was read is TGTGCCAGCAGCTCCGGGTTAGGAGATACC. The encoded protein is CASSSGLGDT. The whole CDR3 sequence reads CASSSGLGDTQYF.

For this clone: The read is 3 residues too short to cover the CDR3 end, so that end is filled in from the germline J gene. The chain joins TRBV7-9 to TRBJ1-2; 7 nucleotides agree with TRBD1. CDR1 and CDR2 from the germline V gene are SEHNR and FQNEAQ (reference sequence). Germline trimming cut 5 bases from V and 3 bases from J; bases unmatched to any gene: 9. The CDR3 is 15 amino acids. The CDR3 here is CASSMVTGVDYGYTF. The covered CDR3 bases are TGTGCCAGCAGCATGGTTACAGGGGTAGACTATGGC.

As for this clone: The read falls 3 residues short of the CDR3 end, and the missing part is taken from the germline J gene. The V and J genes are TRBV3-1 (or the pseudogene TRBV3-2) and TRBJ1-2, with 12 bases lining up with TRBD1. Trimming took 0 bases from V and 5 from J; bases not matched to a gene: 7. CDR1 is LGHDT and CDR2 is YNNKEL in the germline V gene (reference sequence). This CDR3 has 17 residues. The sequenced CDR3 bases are TGTGCCAGCAGCCAAGATCCGGCGGGACAGGGGGCATATGGC. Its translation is CASSQDPAGQGAYG. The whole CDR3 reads CASSQDPAGQGAYGYTF.

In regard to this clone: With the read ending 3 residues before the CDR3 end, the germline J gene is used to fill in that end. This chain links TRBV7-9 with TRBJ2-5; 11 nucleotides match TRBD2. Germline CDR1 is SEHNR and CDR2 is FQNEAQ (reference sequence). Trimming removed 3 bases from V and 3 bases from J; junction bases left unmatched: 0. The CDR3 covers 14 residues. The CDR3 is CASSFSGREETQYF. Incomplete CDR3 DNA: TGTGCCAGCAGCTTTAGCGGGAGGGAAGAGACC.

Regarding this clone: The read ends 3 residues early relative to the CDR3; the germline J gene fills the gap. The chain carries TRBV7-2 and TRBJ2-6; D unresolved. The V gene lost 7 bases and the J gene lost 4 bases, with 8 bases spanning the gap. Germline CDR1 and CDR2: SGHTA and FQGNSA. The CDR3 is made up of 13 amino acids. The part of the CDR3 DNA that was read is TGTGCCAGCAACATCTGGGGGGCCAACGTC. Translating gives CASNIWGANV. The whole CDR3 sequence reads CASNIWGANVLTF.

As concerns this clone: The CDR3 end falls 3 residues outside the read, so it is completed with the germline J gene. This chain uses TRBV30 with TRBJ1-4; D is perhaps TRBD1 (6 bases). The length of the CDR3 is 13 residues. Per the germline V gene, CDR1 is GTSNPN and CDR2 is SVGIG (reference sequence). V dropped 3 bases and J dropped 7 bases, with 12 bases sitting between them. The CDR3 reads CAWRDSAVEKLFF. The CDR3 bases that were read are TGTGCCTGGAGGGACAGCGCCGTTGAAAAA.

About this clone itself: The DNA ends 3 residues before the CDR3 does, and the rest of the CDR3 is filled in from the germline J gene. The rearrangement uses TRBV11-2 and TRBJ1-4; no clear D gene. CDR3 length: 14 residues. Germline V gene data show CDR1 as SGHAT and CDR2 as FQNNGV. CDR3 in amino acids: CASSLGLSDSPLFF. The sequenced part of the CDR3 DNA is TGTGCCAGCAGCTTAGGACTGAGCGATTCACCA.

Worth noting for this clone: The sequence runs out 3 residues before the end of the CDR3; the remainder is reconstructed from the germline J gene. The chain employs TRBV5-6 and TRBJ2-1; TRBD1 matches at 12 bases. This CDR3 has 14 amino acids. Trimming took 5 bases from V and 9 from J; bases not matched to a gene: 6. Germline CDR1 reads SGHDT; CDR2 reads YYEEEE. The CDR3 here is CASRTGTGGGEQFF. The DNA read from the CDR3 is TGTGCCAGCAGGACCGGGACAGGGGGCGGTGAG.

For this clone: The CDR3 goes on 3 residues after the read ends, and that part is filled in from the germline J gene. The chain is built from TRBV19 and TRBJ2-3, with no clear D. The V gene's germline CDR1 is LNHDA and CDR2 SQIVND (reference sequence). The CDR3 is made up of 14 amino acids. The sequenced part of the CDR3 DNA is TGTGCCAGTAGTATTCTATCAGCGAGTCAGCCG. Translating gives CASSILSASQP. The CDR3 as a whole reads CASSILSASQPQYF.

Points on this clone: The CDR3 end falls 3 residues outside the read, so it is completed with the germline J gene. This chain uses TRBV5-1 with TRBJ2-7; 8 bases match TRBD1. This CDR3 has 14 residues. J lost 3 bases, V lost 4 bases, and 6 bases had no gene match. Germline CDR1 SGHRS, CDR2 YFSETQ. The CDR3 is CASSRQGTDYEQYF. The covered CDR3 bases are TGCGCCAGCAGCCGACAGGGGACTGACTACGAG.

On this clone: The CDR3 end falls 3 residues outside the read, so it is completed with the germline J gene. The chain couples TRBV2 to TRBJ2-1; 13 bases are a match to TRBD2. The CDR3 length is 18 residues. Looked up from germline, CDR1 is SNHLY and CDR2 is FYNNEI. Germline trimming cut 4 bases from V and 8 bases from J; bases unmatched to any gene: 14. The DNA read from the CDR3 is TGTGCCAGCAGTGTTGGCCCCTCGGGACTAGCGGGATGGCATGAG. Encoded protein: CASSVGPSGLAGWHE. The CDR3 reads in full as CASSVGPSGLAGWHEQFF.

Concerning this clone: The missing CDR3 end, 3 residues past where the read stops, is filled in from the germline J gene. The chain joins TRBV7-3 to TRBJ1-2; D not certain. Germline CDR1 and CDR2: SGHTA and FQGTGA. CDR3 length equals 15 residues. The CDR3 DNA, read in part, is TGTGCCAGCAGCACAACTAGCGGGATAAACAATGAC. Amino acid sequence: CASSTTSGINND. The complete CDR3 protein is CASSTTSGINNDYTF.

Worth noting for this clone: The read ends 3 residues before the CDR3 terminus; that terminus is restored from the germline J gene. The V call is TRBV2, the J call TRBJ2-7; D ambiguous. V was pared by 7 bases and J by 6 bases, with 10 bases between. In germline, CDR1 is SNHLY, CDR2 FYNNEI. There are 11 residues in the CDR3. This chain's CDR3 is CASKEVGEQYF. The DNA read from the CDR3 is TGTGCCAGCAAAGAAGTCGGCGAG. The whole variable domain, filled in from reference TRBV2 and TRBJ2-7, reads EPEVTQTPSHQVTQMGQEVILRCVPISNHLYFYWYRQILGQKVEFLVSFYNNEISEKSEIFDDQFSVERPDGSNFTLKIRSTKLEDSAMYFCASKEVGEQYFGPGTRLTVT.

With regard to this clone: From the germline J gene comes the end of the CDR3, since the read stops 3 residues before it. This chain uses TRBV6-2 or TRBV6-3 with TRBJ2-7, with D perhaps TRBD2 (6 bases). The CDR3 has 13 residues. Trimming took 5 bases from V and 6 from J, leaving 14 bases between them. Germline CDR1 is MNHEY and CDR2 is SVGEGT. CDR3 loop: CASSLPLGLEQYF. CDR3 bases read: TGTGCCAGCAGTCTTCCGCTGGGACTCGAG.

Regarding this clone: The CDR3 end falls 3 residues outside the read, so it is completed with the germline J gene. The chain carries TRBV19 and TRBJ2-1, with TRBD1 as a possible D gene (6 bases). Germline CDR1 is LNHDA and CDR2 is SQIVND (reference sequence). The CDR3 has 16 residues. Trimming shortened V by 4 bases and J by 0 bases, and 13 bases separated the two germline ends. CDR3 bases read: TGTGCCAGTAGTACTTACAGGGAGAGCTCCTACAATGAG. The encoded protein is CASSTYRESSYNE. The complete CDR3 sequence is CASSTYRESSYNEQFF.

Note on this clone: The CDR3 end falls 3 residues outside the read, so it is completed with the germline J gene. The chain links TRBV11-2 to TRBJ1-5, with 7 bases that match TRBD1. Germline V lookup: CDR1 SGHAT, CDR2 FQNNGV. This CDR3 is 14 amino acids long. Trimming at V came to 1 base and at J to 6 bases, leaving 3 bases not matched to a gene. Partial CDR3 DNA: TGTGCCAGCAGCTTAGCAGGGGGAAGTCAGCCC. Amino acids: CASSLAGGSQP. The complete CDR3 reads CASSLAGGSQPQHF.